This T cell receptor (beta chain) was identified during a study of T cell changes during pregnancy in multiple sclerosis. Data came from immunoSEQ multiplex PCR; TCRdb stores just in-frame clones and leaves some out. Among approximately 60,000 clones listed, about 92% were seen once. Germline V lookup: CDR1 SGHTS, CDR2 YDEGEE. The CDR3 runs to 13 residues. Trimming pared 10 bases from V and 3 bases from J, leaving 16 bases between. This clonotype was sampled from a female donor in good health, enrolled as a control in a pregnancy study. The source material was peripheral blood, sampled in the second trimester of pregnancy. This chain connects TRBV5-8 to TRBJ1-1, with TRBD1 as a possible D gene (6 bases). CDR3 bases: TGTGCCGGAACTACAGGGCCACACACTGAAGCTTTCTTT. Amino acids: CAGTTGPHTEAFF.